This TCR beta chain was obtained from a study of neurological immune-mediated disorders. Synthesis of cDNA was accomplished via 5'RACE employing 10-nucleotide random UMIs. From 15-18 subjects, every sequencing run obtained over 170 million TCR-beta sequences. TCRdb recomputed calls from the 5' RACE reads with MiXCR, one row per CDR3 protein. The repertoire consists of under 85,000 distinct CDR3 sequences, with approximately 10% occurring once and the leading ten covering about 1.7%. With 0 bases removed from V and 1 base from J, the gap between germline ends came to 9 bases. The CDR3 extends over 15 amino acids. Germline-derived CDR1 and CDR2 are MNHNY and SVGAGI (reference sequence). This clonotype has at least ten counts. The antigen remains undetermined. The study's findings and limits: The greatest TCR clonal expansion appeared in HTLV-1-associated myelopathy and the smallest, falling below healthy controls, in multiple sclerosis. CDR3 amino acid sequences found in expanded clones were never shared across subjects, suggesting private repertoires in all groups.

The V call is TRBV6-6, the J call TRBJ1-1; the D is unclear. The clonotype was recovered from a man between 35 and 55 years old in good health. Sequencing was done on a sample of PBMCs. CDR3 DNA: TGTGCCAGCAGTTACTCGATAACAGCGAACACTGAAGCTTTCTTT. Translation: CASSYSITANTEAFF.